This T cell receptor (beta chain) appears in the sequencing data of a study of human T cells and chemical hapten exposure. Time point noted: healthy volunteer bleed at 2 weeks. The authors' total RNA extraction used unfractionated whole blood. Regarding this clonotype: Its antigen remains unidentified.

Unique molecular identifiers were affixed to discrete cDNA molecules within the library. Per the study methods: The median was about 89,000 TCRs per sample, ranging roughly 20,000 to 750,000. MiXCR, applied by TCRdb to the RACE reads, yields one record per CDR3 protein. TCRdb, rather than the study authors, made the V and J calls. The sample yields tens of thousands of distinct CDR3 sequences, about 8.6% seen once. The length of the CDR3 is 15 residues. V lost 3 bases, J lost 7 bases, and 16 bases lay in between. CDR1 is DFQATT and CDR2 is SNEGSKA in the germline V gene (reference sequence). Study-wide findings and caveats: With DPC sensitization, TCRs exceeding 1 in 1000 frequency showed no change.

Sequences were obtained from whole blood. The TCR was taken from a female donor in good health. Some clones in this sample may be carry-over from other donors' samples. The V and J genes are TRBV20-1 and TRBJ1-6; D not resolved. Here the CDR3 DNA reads TGCAGTGCTAGCGGGGTAGGCAGGAAAAATTCACCCCTCCACTTT. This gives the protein CSASGVGRKNSPLHF.